This T cell receptor (beta chain) appears in the sequencing data of a study of immune heterogeneity within non-small cell lung tumors. For the study at large: Of the tumors, 4 were squamous cell, 10 non-squamous, and 1 not otherwise specified. Study-level points and caveats: Local T-cell clonality tracked local tumor mutational burden; the correlation was moderate but significant (R 0.3 to 0.4). The study found identical dominant CDR3 beta clonotypes recurring across tumor sites within a patient, alongside site-unique high-frequency clones. Across individual patients, the high-frequency T-cell receptor beta clonotypes were largely distinct.

Multiplex PCR was performed with 32 V and 13 J primers, and it amplified TCR beta CDR3. TCRdb reprocessed the multiplex PCR reads via MiXCR and lists one record per CDR3 protein. The sample records 1,500 to 2,500 distinct CDR3 sequences, approximately 29% being singletons. With 4 bases removed from V and 6 bases from J, the gap between germline ends came to 10 bases. Germline V gene lookup returns CDR1 MNHEY and CDR2 SMNVEV (reference sequence). This CDR3 has 13 residues. Bulk tumor genomic DNA served as template, at 600 ng per sample. Spaced far apart, several biopsies were taken from each primary tumor during surgery. It was patients with untreated, newly diagnosed non-small cell lung cancer who underwent curative surgery. In its sample, this clonotype is medium-sized. Antigen: not known.

The clonotype comes from a man between 60 and 75 years old with non-small cell lung cancer. The sample was lung tumor tissue. The V call is TRBV27, the J call TRBJ2-1; possibly TRBD1 or TRBD2 for D (5 bases each). The CDR3 DNA is TGTGCCAGCAGTTGGGACCTCCTCAATGAGCAGTTCTTC. This sequence encodes CASSWDLLNEQFF.